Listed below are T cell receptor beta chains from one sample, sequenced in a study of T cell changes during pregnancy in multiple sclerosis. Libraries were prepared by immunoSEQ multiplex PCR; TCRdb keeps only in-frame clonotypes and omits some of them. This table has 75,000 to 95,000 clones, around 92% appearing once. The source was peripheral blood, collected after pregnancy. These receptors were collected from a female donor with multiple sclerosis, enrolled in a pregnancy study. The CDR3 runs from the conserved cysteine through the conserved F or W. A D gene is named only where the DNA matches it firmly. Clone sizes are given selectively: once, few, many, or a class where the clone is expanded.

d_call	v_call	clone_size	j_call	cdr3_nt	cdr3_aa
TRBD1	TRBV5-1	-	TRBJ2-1	TGCGCCAGCAGCTTGTCGGGACAGAGCTCCTACAATGAGCAGTTCTTC	CASSLSGQSSYNEQFF
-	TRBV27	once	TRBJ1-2	TGTGCCAGCAGTTCCGCCAGGGAACTTTATGGCTACACCTTC	CASSSARELYGYTF
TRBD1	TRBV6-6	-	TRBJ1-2	TGTGCCAGCAGTGGAGAACAGGGGGAAAATGGCTACACCTTC	CASSGEQGENGYTF
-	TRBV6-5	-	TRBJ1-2	TGTGCCAGCAGTTACTCTGGCGGAAGTTCGAATGGCTACACCTTC	CASSYSGGSSNGYTF
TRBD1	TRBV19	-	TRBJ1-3	TGTGCCAGTGCCGCCGGGACAGGGCCCTTTTCTGGAAACACCATATATTTT	CASAAGTGPFSGNTIYF
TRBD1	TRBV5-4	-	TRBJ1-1	TGTGCCAGCAGCTTGAGACAGGGAGTGAGTACTGAAGCTTTCTTT	CASSLRQGVSTEAFF
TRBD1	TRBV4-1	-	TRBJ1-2	TGCGCCAGCAGCCAACCCGACAGGGAACTCTATGGCTACACCTTC	CASSQPDRELYGYTF
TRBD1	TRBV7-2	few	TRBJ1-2	TGTGCCAGCAGCTTAGAACGGACAGGGGGCGGAGGCTACACCTTC	CASSLERTGGGGYTF
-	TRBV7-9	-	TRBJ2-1	TGTGCCAGCAGCTTAGACGGGAACTCCTACAATGAGCAGTTCTTC	CASSLDGNSYNEQFF
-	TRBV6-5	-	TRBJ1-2	TGTGCCAGCAGTTACTCAGGACAGCCCAACTATGGCTACACCTTC	CASSYSGQPNYGYTF
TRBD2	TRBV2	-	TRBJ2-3	TGTGCCAGCAGTCAACTAGCGGGGGGGCCGAAAGATACGCAGTATTTT	CASSQLAGGPKDTQYF
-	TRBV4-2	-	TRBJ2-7	TGTGCCAGCAGCCAAGACTCACTAGACGAGCAGTACTTC	CASSQDSLDEQYF
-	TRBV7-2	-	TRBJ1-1	TGTGCCAGCAGCTTAATTTCGACGGCGGACTCGATCGCTTTCTTT	CASSLISTADSIAFF
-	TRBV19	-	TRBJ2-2	TGTGCCAGTAGTAAGAGGGCCGCGAACACCGGGGAGCTGTTTTTT	CASSKRAANTGELFF
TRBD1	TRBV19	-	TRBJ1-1	TGTGCCAGTAGTGGGCGGGACAGACGCACTGAAGCTTTCTTT	CASSGRDRRTEAFF
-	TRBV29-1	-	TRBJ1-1	TGCAGCGTTGCGGACATGGGCACTGAAGCTTTCTTT	CSVADMGTEAFF
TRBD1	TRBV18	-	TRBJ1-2	TGTGCCAGCTCACCCGGGACAGGGAATGGCTACACCTTC	CASSPGTGNGYTF
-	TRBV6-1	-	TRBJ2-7	TGTGCCAGCAGGGAAGTTACGCGGGCAGGGGTGTCCTACGAGCAGTACTTC	CASREVTRAGVSYEQYF
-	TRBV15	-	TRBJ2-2	TGTGCCACCTCCCCCATTTACACCGGGGAGCTGTTTTTT	CATSPIYTGELFF
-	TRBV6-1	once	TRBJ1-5	TGTGCCAGCAGGGAGGGTAATCAGCCCCAGCATTTT	CASREGNQPQHF
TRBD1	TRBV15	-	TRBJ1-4	TGTGCCACCAGCAGAAGGGGGCAGGTTGAAAAACTGTTTTTT	CATSRRGQVEKLFF
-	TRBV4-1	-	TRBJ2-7	TGCGCCAGCAGCCTAATTGAGGATTTCGAGCAGTACTTC	CASSLIEDFEQYF